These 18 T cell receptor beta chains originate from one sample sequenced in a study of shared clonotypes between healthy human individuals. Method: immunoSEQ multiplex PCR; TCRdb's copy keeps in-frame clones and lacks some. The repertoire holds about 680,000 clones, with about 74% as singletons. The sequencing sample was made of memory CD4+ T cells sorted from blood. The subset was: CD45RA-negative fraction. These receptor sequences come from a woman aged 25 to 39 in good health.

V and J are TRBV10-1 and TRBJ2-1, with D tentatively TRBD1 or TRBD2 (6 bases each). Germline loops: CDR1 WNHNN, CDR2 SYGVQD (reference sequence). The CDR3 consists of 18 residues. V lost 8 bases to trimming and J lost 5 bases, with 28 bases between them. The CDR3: CASGVSSGQRGKNNEQFF. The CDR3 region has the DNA TGCGCCAGCGGAGTTTCGAGCGGGCAAAGGGGGAAAAACAATGAGCAGTTCTTC.

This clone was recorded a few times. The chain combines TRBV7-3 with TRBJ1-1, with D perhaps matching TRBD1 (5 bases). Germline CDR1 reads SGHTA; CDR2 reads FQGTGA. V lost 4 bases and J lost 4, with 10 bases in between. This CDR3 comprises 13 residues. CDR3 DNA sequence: TGTGCCAGCAGCTGGGGGTCAGGCACTGAAGCTTTCTTT. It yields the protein CASSWGSGTEAFF. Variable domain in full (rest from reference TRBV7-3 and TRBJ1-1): GAGVSQTPSNKVTEKGKYVELRCDPISGHTALYWYRQSLGQGPEFLIYFQGTGAADDSGLPNDRFFAVRPEGSVSTLKIQRTERGDSAVYLCASSWGSGTEAFFGQGTRLTVV.

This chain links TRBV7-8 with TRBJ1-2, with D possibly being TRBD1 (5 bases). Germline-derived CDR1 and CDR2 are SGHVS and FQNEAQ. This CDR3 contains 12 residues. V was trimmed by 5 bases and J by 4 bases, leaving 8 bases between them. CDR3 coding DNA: TGTGCCAGCAGCCCTGACAGCTATGGCTACACCTTC. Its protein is CASSPDSYGYTF.

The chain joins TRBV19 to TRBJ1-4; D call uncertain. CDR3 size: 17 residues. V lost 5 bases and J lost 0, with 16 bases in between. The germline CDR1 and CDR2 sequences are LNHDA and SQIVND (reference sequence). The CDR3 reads CASSFRGEIATNEKLFF. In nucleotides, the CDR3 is TGTGCCAGTAGTTTTCGAGGTGAAATTGCAACTAATGAAAAACTGTTTTTT. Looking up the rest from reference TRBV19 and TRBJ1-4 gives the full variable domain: DGGITQSPKYLFRKEGQNVTLSCEQNLNHDAMYWYRQDPGQGLRLIYYSQIVNDFQKGDIAEGYSVSREKKESFPLTVTSAQKNPTAFYLCASSFRGEIATNEKLFFGSGTQLSVL.

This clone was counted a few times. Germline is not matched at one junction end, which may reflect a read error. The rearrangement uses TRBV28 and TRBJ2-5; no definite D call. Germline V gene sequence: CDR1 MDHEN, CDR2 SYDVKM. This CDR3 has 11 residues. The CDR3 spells CASSVWETQYF. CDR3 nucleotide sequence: TGTGCCAGCAGTGTATGGGAGACCCAGTACTTC.

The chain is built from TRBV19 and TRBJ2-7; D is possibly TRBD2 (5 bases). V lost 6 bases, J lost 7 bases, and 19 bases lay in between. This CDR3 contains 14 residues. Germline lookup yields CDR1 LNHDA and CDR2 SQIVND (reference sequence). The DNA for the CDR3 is TGTGCCAGTAGCAAAGCGGACCTGCCTCTGGAGCAGTACTTC. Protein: CASSKADLPLEQYF.

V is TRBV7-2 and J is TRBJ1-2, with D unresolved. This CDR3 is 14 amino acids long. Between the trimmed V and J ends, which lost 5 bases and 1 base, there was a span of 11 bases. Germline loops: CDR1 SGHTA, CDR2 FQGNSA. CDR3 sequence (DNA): TGTGCCAGCAGCACATACGACCTTAACTATGGCTACACCTTC. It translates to CASSTYDLNYGYTF.

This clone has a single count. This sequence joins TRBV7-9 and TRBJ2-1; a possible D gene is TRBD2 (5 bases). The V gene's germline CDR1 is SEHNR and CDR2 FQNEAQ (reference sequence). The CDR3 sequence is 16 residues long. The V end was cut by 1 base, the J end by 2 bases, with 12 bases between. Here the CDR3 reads CASSLGLHNPYNEQFF. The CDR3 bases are TGTGCCAGCAGCTTAGGACTACACAATCCCTACAATGAGCAGTTCTTC.

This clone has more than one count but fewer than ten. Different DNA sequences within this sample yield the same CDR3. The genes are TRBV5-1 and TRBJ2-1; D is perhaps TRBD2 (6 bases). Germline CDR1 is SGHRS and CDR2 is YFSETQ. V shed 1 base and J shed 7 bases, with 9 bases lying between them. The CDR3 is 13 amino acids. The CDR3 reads CASSLRSGNEQFF. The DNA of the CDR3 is TGCGCCAGCAGCTTGAGGAGCGGGAATGAGCAGTTCTTC.

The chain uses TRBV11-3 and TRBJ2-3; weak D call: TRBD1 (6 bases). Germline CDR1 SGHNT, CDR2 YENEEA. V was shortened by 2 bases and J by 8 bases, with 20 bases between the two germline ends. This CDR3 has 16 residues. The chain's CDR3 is CASSLRPQGWCGTQYF. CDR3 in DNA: TGTGCCAGCAGCTTACGCCCGCAGGGGTGGTGTGGTACGCAGTATTTT.

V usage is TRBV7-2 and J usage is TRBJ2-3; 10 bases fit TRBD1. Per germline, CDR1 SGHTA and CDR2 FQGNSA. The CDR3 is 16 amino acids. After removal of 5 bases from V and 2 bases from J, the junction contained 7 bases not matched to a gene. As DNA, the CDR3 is TGTGCCAGCAGCCTCGGGACAGGGGCTACCACAGATACGCAGTATTTT. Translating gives CASSLGTGATTDTQYF.

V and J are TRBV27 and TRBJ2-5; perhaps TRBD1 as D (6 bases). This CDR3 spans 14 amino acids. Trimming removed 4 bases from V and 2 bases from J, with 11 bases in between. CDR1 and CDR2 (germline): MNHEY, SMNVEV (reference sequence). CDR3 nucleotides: TGTGCCAGCAGTTCCTGGACAGCTCAAGAGACCCAGTACTTC. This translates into CASSSWTAQETQYF.

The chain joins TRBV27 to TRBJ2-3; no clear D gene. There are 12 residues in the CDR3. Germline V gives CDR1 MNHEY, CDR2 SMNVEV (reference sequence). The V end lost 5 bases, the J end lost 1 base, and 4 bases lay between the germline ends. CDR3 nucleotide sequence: TGTGCCAGCAGTAGGGGCACAGATACGCAGTATTTT. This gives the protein CASSRGTDTQYF.

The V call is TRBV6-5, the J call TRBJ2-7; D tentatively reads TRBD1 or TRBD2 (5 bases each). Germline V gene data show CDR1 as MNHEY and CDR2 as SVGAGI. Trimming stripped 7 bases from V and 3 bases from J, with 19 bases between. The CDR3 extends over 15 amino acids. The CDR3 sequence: CASKPGQDNFYEQYF. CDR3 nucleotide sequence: TGTGCCAGCAAACCGGGGCAAGACAATTTCTACGAGCAGTACTTC.

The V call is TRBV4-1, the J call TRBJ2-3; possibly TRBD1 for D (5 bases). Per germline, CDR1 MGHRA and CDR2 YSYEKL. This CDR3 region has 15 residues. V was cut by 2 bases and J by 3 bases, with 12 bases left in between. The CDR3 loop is CASSQQGGVTDTQYF. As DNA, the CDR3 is TGCGCCAGCAGCCAACAGGGTGGGGTGACAGATACGCAGTATTTT.

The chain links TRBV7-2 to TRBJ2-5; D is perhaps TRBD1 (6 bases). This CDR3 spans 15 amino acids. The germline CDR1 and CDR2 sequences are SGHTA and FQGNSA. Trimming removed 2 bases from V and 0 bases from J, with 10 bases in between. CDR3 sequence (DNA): TGTGCCAGCAGCTTAAGGGGGAGCGACCAAGAGACCCAGTACTTC. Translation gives CASSLRGSDQETQYF.

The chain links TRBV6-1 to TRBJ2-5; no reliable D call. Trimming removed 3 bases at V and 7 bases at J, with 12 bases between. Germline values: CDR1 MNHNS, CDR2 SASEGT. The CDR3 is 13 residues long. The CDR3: CASSEGGSVTQYF. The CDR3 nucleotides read TGTGCCAGCAGTGAGGGCGGTTCCGTGACCCAGTACTTC.

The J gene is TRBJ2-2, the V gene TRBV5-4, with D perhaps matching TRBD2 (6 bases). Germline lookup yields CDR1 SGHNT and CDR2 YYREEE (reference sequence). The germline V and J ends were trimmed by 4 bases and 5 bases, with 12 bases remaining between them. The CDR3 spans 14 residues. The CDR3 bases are TGTGCCAGCAGCACGCCGAGCGGGACCGGGGAGCTGTTTTTT. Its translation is CASSTPSGTGELFF.